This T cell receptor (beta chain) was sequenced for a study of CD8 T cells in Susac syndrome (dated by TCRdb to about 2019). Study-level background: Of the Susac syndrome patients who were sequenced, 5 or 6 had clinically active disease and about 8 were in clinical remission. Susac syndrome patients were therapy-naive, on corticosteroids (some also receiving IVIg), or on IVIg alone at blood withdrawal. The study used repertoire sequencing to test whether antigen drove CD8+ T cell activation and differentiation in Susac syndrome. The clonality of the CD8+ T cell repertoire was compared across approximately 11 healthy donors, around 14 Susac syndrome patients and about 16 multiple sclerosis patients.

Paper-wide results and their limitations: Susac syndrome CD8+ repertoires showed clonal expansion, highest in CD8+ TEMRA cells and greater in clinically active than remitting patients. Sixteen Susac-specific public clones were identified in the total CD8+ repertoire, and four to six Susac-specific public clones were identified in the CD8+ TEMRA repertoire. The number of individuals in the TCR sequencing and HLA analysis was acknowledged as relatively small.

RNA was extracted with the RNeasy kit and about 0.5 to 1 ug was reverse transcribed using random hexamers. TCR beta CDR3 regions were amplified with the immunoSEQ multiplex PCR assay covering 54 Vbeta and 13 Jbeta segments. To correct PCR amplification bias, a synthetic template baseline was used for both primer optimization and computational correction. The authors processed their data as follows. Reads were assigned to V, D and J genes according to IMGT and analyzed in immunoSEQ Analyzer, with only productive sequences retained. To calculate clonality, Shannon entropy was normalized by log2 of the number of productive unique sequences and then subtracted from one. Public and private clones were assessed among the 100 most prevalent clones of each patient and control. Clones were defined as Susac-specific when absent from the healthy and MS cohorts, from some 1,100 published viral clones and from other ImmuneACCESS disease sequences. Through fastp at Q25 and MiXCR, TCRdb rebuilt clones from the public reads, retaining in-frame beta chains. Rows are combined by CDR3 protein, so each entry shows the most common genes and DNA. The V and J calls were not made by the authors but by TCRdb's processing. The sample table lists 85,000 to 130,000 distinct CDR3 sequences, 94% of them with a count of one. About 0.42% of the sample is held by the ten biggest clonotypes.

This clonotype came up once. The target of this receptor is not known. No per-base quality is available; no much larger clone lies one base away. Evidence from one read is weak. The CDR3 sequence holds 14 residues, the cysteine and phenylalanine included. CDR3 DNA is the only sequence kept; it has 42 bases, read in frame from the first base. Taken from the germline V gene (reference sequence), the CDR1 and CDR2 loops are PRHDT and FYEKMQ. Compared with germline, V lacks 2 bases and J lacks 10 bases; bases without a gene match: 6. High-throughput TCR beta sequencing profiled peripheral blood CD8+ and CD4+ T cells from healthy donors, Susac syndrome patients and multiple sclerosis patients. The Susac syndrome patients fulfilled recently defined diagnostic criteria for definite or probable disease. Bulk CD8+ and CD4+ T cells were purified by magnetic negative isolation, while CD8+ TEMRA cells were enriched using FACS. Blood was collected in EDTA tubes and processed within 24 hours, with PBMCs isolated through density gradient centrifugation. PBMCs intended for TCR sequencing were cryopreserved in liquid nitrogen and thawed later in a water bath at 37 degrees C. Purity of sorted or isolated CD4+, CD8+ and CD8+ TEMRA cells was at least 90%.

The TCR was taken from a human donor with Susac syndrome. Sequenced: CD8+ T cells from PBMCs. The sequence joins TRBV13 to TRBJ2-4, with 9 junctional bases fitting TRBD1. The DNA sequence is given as TGTGCCAGCAGCTTATGGACAGGGGACTTTATTCAGTACTTC. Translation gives CASSLWTGDFIQYF.